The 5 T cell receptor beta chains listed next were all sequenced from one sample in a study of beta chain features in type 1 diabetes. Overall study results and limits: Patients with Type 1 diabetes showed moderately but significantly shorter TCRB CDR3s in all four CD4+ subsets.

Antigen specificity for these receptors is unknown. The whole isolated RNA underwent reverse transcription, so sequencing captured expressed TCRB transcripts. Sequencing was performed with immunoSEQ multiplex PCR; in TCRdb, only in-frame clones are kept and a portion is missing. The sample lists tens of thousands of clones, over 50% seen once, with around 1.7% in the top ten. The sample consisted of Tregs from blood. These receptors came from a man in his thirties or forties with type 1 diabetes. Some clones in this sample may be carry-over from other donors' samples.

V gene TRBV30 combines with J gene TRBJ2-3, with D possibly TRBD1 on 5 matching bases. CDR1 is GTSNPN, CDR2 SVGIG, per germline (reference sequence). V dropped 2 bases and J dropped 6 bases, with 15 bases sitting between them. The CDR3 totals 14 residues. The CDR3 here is CAWSSGLGMDTQYF. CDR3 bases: TGTGCCTGGAGTTCAGGGTTAGGGATGGATACGCAGTATTTT.

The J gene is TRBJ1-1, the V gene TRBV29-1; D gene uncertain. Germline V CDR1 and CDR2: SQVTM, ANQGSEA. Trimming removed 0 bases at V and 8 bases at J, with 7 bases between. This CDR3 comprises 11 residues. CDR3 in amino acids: CSVEEAGEAFF. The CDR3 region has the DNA TGCAGCGTTGAAGAGGCAGGAGAAGCTTTCTTT.

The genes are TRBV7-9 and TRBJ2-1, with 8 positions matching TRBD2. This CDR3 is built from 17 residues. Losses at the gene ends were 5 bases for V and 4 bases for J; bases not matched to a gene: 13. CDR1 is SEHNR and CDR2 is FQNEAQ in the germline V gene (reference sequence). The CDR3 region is CASSALWSGGKYNEQFF. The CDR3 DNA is TGTGCCAGCAGCGCCCTGTGGAGCGGGGGAAAATACAATGAGCAGTTCTTC.

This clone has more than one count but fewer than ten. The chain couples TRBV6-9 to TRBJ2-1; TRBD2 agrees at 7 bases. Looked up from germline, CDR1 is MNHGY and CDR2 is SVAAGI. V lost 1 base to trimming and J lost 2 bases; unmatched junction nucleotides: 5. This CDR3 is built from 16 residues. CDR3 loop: CASSYWASGTYNEQFF. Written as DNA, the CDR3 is TGTGCCAGCAGTTATTGGGCTAGCGGCACCTACAATGAGCAGTTCTTC.

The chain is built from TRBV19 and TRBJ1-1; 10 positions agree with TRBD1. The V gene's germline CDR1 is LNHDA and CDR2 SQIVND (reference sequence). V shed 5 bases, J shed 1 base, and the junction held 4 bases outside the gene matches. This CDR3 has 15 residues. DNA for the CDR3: TGTGCCAGTAGTCCCCGGACAGGGGGGAACACTGAAGCTTTCTTT. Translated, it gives CASSPRTGGNTEAFF.